This T cell receptor beta chain was recorded in a study of shared clonotypes between healthy human individuals. Study background: Three plates each covered CD4 naive and memory; CD8 naive two, CD8 memory one.

The germline CDR1 and CDR2 sequences are LNHNV and YYDKDF (reference sequence). V shed 4 bases and J shed 2 bases, with 0 bases lying between them. CDR3 length equals 11 residues. The study's findings and limits: Naive CD4 clonotypes overlapped across several donors at 4.5% to 5.5%.

In the case of this clone: The antigen is not known. The identical CDR3 is also encoded by other nucleotide sequences in the sample.

The assay used deep level. The method was immunoSEQ multiplex PCR; TCRdb's version includes in-frame clones alone and lacks a portion of them. The table has about 520,000 clones, about 96% seen once. The receptor comes from a woman in her thirties in good health. The chain combines TRBV15 with TRBJ2-1; D uncertain. The sample consisted of naive CD4+ T cells sorted from blood. Subset denoted: CD45RA+ positively selected. This chain's CDR3 is CATSTYNEQFF. CDR3 nucleotides: TGTGCCACCAGCACCTACAATGAGCAGTTCTTC.